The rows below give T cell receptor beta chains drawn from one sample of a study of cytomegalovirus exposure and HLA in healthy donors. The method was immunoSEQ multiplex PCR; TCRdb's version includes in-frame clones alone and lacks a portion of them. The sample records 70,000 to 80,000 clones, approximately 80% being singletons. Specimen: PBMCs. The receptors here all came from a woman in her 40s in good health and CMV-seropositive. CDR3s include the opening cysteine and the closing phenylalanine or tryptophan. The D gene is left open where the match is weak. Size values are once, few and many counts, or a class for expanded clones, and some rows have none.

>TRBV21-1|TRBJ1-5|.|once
TGTGCCAGCAGCGGTCAGAACAGGGATCGCAGCAATCAGCCCCAGCATTTT
CASSGQNRDRSNQPQHF
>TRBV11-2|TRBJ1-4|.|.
TGTGCCAGCAGCGGAGGGTTGGGAGAAAAACTGTTTTTT
CASSGGLGEKLFF
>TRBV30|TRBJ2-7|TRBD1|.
TGTGCCTGCGAACGACAGGGTGTCTACGAGCAGTACTTC
CACERQGVYEQYF
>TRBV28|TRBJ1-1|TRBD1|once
TGTGCCAGCAGTTCTCCCGGGACAGGGGGGACTGAAGCTTTCTTT
CASSSPGTGGTEAFF
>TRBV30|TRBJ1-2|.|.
TGTGCCTGGAGTGTACGCAGGGAAAATGGCTACACCTTC
CAWSVRRENGYTF
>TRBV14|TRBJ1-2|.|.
TGTGCCAGCAGCCAAGAATGGGGCTCCCCCCATGGCTACACCTTC
CASSQEWGSPHGYTF
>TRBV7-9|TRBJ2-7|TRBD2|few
TGTGCCAGCAGCTTGGCCGGCGGGGGGGCGGCCTACGAGCAGTACTTC
CASSLAGGGAAYEQYF
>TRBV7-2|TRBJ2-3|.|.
TGTGCCAGCAGCCCGAGCTTCACAGATACGCAGTATTTT
CASSPSFTDTQYF
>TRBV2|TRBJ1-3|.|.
TGTGCCAGCAAAGAAATTCAGGGCGGGAGGGGAAACACCATATATTTT
CASKEIQGGRGNTIYF
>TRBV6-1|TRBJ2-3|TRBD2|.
TGTGCCAGCAGTGGCACCCCGGGACTAGGACCAGATACGCAGTATTTT
CASSGTPGLGPDTQYF
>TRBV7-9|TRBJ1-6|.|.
TGTGCCAGCAGCCCCCGGGGGGAAAGCTCACCCCTCCACTTT
CASSPRGESSPLHF
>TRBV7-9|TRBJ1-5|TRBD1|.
TGTGCCAGCAGTCCAACCGGGACAGGGCTCCCTCAGCCCCAGCATTTT
CASSPTGTGLPQPQHF
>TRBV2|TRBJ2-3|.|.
TGTGCCAGCAGGGAACAAGCGGGCCCCGGAGATACGCAGTATTTT
CASREQAGPGDTQYF
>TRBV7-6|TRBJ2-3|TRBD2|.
TGTGCCAGCAGCCCAGTCGACAGCGGGGGTTACACAGATACGCAGTATTTT
CASSPVDSGGYTDTQYF
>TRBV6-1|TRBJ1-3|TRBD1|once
TGTGCCAGCTGCTATACAGGGGATTCTGGAAACACCATATATTTT
CASCYTGDSGNTIYF
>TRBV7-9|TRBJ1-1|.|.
TGTTCCAGCAGCTTAGGGGACACCTTAGAAGCTTTCTTT
CSSSLGDTLEAFF
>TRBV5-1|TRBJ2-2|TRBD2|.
TGCGCCAGCAGCTTCACCGGACTAGCGGGGTTTGACACCGGGGAGCTGTTTTTT
CASSFTGLAGFDTGELFF
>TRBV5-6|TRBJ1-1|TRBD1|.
TGTGCCAGCAGCTACGGGACAGACACTGAAGCTTTCTTT
CASSYGTDTEAFF
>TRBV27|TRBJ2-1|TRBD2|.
TGTGCCAGCAGTTCCTCTAGCGGGGGATACAATGAGCAGTTCTTC
CASSSSSGGYNEQFF
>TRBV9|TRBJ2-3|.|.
TGTGCCAGCAGCGTAGCCGTTCGGGGGGATACGCAGTATTTT
CASSVAVRGDTQYF
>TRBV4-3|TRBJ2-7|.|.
TGCGCCAGCAGCCCCAGACGGAGCTCCTACGAGCAGTACTTC
CASSPRRSSYEQYF
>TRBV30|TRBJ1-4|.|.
TGTGCCTGGAGGCTAACAGGGTATGGTAATGAAAAACTGTTTTTT
CAWRLTGYGNEKLFF
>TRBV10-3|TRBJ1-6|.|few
TGTGCCATCAAGCGGGGAATAGGTAATTCACCCCTCCACTTT
CAIKRGIGNSPLHF
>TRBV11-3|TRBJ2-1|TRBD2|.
TGTGCCAGCGCACCCGGGACTAGCGGGGATGGTGAGCAGTTCTTC
CASAPGTSGDGEQFF
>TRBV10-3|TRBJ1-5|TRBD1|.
TGTGCCATCAGCCTAGACAGGGATGGTCAGCCCCAGCATTTT
CAISLDRDGQPQHF
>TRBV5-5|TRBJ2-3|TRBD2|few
TGTGCCAGCAGCTTACTCGGGGGGACAGATACGCAGTATTTT
CASSLLGGTDTQYF
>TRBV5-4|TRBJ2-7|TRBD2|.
TGTGCCAGCAGCCGGGGGGGGACTAGCGGGGGGGCCCTGGAGCAGTACTTC
CASSRGGTSGGALEQYF
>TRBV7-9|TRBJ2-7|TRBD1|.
TGTGCCAGCAGCTTAGGGACAGGGGCCGGCTACGAGCAGTACTTC
CASSLGTGAGYEQYF
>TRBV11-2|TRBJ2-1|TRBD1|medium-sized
TGTGCCAGCAGCCCCGGGACAGGGGCCTACAATGAGCAGTTCTTC
CASSPGTGAYNEQFF
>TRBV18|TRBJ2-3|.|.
TGTGCCAGCTCACCAGGGCGGGTAAGGAGCACAGATACGCAGTATTTT
CASSPGRVRSTDTQYF
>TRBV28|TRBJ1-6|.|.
TGTGCCAGCAGTCCCGATGAGAGGGTACAATCACCCCTCCACTTT
CASSPDERVQSPLHF
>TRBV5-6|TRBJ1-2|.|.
TGTGCCAGCAGCTTTTCCCCCGGTGGCTACACCTTC
CASSFSPGGYTF
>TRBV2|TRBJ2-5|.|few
TGTGCCAGCCTCGGCCGACTAGTCCAAGAGACCCAGTACTTC
CASLGRLVQETQYF
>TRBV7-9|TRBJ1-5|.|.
TGTTCCAGCAGCTTATCGACACCTAATCAGCCCCAGCATTTT
CSSSLSTPNQPQHF
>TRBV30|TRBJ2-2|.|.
TGTGCCTGGAGTGATCCGACCGGGGAGCTGTTTTTT
CAWSDPTGELFF
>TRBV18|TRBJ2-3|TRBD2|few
TGTGCCAGCTCATGGCTTCCTGTAGCGGGGGGCTCCACAGATACGCAGTATTTT
CASSWLPVAGGSTDTQYF
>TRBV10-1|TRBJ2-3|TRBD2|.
TGCGCCAGCACGGGGACTAACACAGATACGCAGTATTTT
CASTGTNTDTQYF
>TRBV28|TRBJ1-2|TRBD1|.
TGTGCCAGCAGTGTTGGACAGGCAGACGGAGGCTACACCTTC
CASSVGQADGGYTF
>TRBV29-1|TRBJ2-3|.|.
TGCAGCGTTGAAGATCGGGGGAACTGCACAGATACGCAGTATTTT
CSVEDRGNCTDTQYF
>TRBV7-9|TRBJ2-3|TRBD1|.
TGTGCCAGCAGCTTAGACCGGGACAGGGGGCGAGATACGCAGTATTTT
CASSLDRDRGRDTQYF
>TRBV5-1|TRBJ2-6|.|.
TGCGCCAGCAGCTTAGATGGGAGCTCTGGGGCCAACGTCCTGACTTTC
CASSLDGSSGANVLTF
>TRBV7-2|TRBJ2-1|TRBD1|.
TGTGCCAGCAGCCTCCGACAGGGGGCCTCCAATGAGCAGTTCTTC
CASSLRQGASNEQFF